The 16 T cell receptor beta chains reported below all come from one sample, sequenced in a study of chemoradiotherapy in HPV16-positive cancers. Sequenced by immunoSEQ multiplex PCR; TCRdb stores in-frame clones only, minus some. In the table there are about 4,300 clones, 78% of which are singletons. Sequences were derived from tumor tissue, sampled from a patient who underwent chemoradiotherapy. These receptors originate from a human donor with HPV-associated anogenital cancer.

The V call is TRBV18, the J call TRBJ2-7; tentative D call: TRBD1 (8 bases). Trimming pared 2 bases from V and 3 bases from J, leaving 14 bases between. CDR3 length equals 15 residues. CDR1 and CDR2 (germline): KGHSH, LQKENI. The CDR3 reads CASSPGQGGFYEQYF. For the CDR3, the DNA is TGTGCCAGCTCACCAGGACAGGGAGGGTTCTACGAGCAGTACTTC.

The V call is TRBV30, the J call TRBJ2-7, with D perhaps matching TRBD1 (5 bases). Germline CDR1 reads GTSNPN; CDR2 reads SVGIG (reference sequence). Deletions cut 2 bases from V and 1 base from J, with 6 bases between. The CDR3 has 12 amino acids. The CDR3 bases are TGTGCCTGGAGTAGGGGTTCCTACGAGCAGTACTTC. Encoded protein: CAWSRGSYEQYF. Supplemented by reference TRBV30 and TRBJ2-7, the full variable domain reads SQTIHQWPATLVQPVGSPLSLECTVEGTSNPNLYWYRQAAGRGLQLLFYSVGIGQISSEVPQNLSASRPQDRQFILSSKKLLLSDSGFYLCAWSRGSYEQYFGPGTRLTVT.

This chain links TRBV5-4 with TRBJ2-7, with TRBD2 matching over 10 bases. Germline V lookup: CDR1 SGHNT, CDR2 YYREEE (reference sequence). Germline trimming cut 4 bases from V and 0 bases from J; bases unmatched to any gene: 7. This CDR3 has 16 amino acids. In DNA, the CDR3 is TGTGCCAGCAGCCAAAGCGGGGGGGCCCTCTCCTACGAGCAGTACTTC. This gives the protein CASSQSGGALSYEQYF.

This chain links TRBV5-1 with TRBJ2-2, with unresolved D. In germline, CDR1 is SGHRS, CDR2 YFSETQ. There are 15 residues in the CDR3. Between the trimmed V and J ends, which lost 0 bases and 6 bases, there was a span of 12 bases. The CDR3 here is CASSLDTVAPGELFF. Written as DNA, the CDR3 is TGCGCCAGCAGCTTGGACACGGTAGCCCCCGGGGAGCTGTTTTTT.

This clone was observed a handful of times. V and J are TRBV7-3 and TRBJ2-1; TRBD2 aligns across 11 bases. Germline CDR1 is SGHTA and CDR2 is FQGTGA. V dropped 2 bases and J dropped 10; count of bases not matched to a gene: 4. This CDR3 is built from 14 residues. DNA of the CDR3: TGTGCCAGCAGCTTATGGTCTAGCGGGAGGGAGCAGTTCTTC. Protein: CASSLWSSGREQFF.

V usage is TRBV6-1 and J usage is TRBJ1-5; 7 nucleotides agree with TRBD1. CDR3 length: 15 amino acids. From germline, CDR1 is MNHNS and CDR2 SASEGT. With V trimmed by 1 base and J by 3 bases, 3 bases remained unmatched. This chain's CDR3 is CASSEDRGYNQPQHF. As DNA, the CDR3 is TGTGCCAGCAGTGAAGACAGGGGATACAATCAGCCCCAGCATTTT.

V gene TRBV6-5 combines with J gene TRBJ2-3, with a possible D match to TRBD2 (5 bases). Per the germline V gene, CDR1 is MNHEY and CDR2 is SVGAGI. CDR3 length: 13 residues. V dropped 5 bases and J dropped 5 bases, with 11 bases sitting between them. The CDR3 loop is CASSKDLGDTQYF. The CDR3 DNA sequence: TGTGCCAGCAGTAAGGACTTGGGAGATACGCAGTATTTT.

CDR3 in DNA: TGTGCCAGCAGTGAGGAGGCTAGCGGGGGCACAGATACGCAGTATTTT. As protein: CASSEEASGGTDTQYF. J is TRBJ2-3 and V is TRBV6-4, with 9 positions matching TRBD2. CDR3 length equals 16 residues. The V segment lost 3 bases and the J segment 1 base; nucleotides outside the gene matches: 5. Germline CDR1 is MRHNA and CDR2 is SNTAGT.

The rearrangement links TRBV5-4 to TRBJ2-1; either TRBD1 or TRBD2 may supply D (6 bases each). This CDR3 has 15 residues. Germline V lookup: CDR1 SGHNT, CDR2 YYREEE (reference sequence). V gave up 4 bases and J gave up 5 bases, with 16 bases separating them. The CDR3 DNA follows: TGTGCCAGCAGCCGAGGGGGGTCGTCGGACAATGAGCAGTTCTTC. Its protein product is CASSRGGSSDNEQFF.

This CDR3 reads CASSYSSGGNSPLHF. CDR3 nucleotide sequence: TGTGCCAGCAGTTACTCGTCAGGGGGAAATTCACCCCTCCACTTT. This rearrangement joins TRBV6-5 to TRBJ1-6; 7 bases are a match to TRBD1. Losses at the gene ends were 0 bases for V and 7 bases for J; bases not matched to a gene: 3. Germline V CDR1 and CDR2: MNHEY, SVGAGI. This CDR3 is 15 amino acids long.

The CDR3 DNA reads as TGTGCCAGCAGTGAGGGGACTAGCCGTGAGACCCAGTACTTC. It specifies CASSEGTSRETQYF. This chain links TRBV2 with TRBJ2-5; 9 nucleotides match TRBD2. The CDR3 has 14 amino acids. V dropped 3 bases and J dropped 5; count of bases not matched to a gene: 4. Germline CDR1 SNHLY, CDR2 FYNNEI.

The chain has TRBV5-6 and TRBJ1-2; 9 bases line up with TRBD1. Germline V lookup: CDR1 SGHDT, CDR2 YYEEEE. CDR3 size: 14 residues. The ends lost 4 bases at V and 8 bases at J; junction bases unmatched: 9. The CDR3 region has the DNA TGTGCCAGCAGCAAGGGACAGGGCGATAGAGGCTACACCTTC. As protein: CASSKGQGDRGYTF.

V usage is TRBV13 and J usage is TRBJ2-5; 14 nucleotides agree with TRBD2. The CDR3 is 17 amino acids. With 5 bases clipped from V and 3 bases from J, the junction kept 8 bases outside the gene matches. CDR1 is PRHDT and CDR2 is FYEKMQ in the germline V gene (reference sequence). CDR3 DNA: TGTGCCAGCAGCCCGGGACTAGCGGGAGTGGGGGAAGAGACCCAGTACTTC. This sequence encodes CASSPGLAGVGEETQYF.

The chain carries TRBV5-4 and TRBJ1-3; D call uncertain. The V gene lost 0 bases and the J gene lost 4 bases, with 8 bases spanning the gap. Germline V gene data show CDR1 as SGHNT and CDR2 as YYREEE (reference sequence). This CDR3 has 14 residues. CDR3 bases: TGTGCCAGCAGCTTGGAGTCAGCGGGAAACACCATATATTTT. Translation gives CASSLESAGNTIYF.

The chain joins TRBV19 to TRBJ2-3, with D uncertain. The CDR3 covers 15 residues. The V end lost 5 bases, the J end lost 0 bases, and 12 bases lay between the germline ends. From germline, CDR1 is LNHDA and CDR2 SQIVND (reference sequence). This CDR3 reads CASSRLAASTDTQYF. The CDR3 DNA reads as TGTGCCAGTAGTCGTTTGGCAGCTAGCACAGATACGCAGTATTTT.

CDR3 bases: TGTGCCATCAGTCCCCACCCCGGGGTGACAGGGGCCGACACCGGGGAGCTGTTTTTT. Translated, it gives CAISPHPGVTGADTGELFF. The rearrangement uses TRBV10-3 and TRBJ2-2; 8 positions match TRBD1. Trimming cost V 5 bases and J 3 bases; bases outside gene matches: 17. The CDR3 length is 19 residues. Germline CDR1 ENHRY, CDR2 SYGVKD.